These 8 T cell receptor beta chains were all obtained from the same sample, sequenced in a study of radiotherapy plus CTLA-4 blockade in lung cancer (dated by TCRdb to 2017 to 2018). Library generation was performed with the immunoSEQ multiplex PCR assay. Sourced from immuneACCESS, this table was stored by TCRdb with only in-frame sequences that have V and J called. A share of the clones is absent; for the studies checked, an unresolved V gene accounts for under half, and the remainder has no known explanation. The sample records approximately 85,000 clones, around 86% of which are singletons. The biggest ten clones account for more than 14% of the sample. The material was peripheral blood, obtained from a patient treated with radiotherapy plus ipilimumab. These receptors were taken from a human donor with non-small cell lung cancer that progressed on radiotherapy plus ipilimumab.

V is TRBV21-1 and J is TRBJ1-4; TRBD1 was called by the table and not checked on the DNA. TRBV21-1 is labeled a pseudogene. The CDR3 runs 14 residues. The CDR3 sequence: CASRKEGYGEKLFF. DNA of the CDR3: TGTGCCAGCAGAAAAGAGGGGTATGGAGAAAAACTGTTTTTT.

This sequence joins TRBV10-3 and TRBJ2-1; D uncertain. The germline gives CDR1 ENHRY, CDR2 SYGVKD. This CDR3 is 14 amino acids long. V gave up 5 bases and J gave up 5 bases, with 13 bases separating them. The CDR3 protein is CAISTGPGDNEQFF. The CDR3, as DNA: TGTGCCATCAGTACCGGACCCGGCGACAATGAGCAGTTCTTC.

This rearrangement joins TRBV27 to TRBJ2-1; TRBD2 agrees at 10 bases. Looked up from germline, CDR1 is MNHEY and CDR2 is SMNVEV (reference sequence). V gave up 2 bases and J gave up 6 bases; unmatched junction bases: 7. The CDR3 contains 16 residues. CDR3 DNA: TGTGCCAGCAGTTTAACGGAGCGGGGGGGCCGCAATGAGCAGTTCTTC. It translates to CASSLTERGGRNEQFF.

This clone was counted between two and nine times. V usage is TRBV14 and J usage is TRBJ1-2; D not certain. Trimming removed 2 bases at V and 4 bases at J, with 5 bases between. Germline CDR1 SGHDN, CDR2 FVKESK. This CDR3 comprises 12 residues. CDR3 in amino acids: CASSQRTYGYTF. In nucleotides, the CDR3 is TGTGCCAGCAGCCAAAGGACCTATGGCTACACCTTC.

The chain couples TRBV4-1 to TRBJ2-7; 7 bases are shared with TRBD2. The CDR3 is 19 residues long. J lost 3 bases, V lost 0 bases, and 17 bases had no gene match. Germline loops: CDR1 MGHRA, CDR2 YSYEKL. In DNA form, the CDR3 reads TGCGCCAGCAGCCAAGAGGACCGACTAGCTGGGATTAGGGTCTACGAGCAGTACTTC. It translates to CASSQEDRLAGIRVYEQYF.

This clone is a singleton in its sample. The genes are TRBV18 and TRBJ2-2, with D possibly called TRBD1 or TRBD2 (6 bases each). Germline CDR1 is KGHSH and CDR2 is LQKENI. V lost 4 bases and J 2 bases, leaving 11 bases between the germline ends. The CDR3 consists of 15 residues. The CDR3 spells CASSRVGGNTGELFF. The CDR3 DNA is TGTGCCAGCTCACGCGTCGGGGGCAACACCGGGGAGCTGTTTTTT.

The chain joins TRBV18 to TRBJ1-5; D is ambiguous. CDR3 length: 15 residues. V gave up 3 bases and J gave up 0 bases, with 9 bases separating them. CDR1 is KGHSH and CDR2 is LQKENI in the germline V gene. The CDR3, as DNA: TGTGCCAGCTCACCTCGGGGATATAGCAATCAGCCCCAGCATTTT. Translating it yields CASSPRGYSNQPQHF. Full variable domain (outside the CDR3, taken from reference TRBV18 and TRBJ1-5): NAGVMQNPRHLVRRRGQEARLRCSPMKGHSHVYWYRQLPEEGLKFMVYLQKENIIDESGMPKERFSAEFPKEGPSILRIQQVVRGDSAAYFCASSPRGYSNQPQHFGDGTRLSIL.

The V and J genes are TRBV11-2 and TRBJ1-1; D unresolved. Trimming left V 0 bases short and J 9 bases short, with 8 bases between. The germline gives CDR1 SGHAT, CDR2 FQNNGV. This CDR3 region has 12 residues. CDR3 sequence reads: CASSLDFSQAFF. Written as DNA, the CDR3 is TGTGCCAGCAGCTTAGATTTCTCACAAGCTTTCTTT. The whole variable domain, remainder taken from reference TRBV11-2 and TRBJ1-1, is EAGVAQSPRYKIIEKRQSVAFWCNPISGHATLYWYQQILGQGPKLLIQFQNNGVVDDSQLPKDRFSAERLKGVDSTLKIQPAKLEDSAVYLCASSLDFSQAFFGQGTRLTVV.